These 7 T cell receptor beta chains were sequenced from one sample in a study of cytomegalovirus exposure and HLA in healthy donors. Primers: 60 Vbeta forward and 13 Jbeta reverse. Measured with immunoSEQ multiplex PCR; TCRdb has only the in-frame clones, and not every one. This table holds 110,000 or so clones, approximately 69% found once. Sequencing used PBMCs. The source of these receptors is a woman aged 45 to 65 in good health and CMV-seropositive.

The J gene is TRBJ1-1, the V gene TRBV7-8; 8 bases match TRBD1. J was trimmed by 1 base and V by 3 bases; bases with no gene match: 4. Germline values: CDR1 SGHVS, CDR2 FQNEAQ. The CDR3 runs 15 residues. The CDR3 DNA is TGTGCCAGCAGCTTGACGGACAGGGCGAACACTGAAGCTTTCTTT. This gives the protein CASSLTDRANTEAFF.

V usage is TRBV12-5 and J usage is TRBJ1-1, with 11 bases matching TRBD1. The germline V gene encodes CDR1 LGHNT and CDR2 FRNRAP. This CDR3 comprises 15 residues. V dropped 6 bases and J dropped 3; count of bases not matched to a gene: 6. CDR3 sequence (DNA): TGTGCTAGTGGACCCGGACAGGGGGCAGACACTGAAGCTTTCTTT. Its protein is CASGPGQGADTEAFF.

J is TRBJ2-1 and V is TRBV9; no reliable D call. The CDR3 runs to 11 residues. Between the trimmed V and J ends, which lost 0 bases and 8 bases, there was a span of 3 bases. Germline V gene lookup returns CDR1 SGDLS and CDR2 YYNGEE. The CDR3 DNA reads TGTGCCAGCAGCGTAGGAGATGAGCAGTTCTTC. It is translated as CASSVGDEQFF.

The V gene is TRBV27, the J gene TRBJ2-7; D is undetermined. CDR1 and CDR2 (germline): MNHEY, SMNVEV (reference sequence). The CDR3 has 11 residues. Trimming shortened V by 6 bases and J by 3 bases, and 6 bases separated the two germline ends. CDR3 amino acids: CASRYGYEQYF. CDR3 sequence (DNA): TGTGCCAGCAGGTACGGCTACGAGCAGTACTTC.

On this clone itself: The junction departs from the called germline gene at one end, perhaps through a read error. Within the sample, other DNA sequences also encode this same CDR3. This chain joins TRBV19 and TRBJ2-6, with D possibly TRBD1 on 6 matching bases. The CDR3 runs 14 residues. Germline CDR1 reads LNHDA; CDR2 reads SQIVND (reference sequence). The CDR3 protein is CASSIKGEANVLTF. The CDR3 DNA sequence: TGTGCCAGCAGTATCAAGGGGGAGGCCAACGTCCTGACTTTC.

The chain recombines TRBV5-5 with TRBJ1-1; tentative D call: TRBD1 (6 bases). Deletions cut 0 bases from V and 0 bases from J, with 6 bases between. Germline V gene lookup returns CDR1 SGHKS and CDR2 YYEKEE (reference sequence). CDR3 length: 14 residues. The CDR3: CASSLGDMNTEAFF. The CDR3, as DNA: TGTGCCAGCAGCTTGGGGGACATGAACACTGAAGCTTTCTTT.

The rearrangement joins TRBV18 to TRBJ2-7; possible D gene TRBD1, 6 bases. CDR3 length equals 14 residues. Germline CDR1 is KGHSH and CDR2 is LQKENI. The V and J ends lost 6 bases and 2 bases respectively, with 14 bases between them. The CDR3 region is CASSPGTPTYEQYF. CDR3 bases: TGTGCCAGCTCCCCCGGGACACCCACCTACGAGCAGTACTTC.